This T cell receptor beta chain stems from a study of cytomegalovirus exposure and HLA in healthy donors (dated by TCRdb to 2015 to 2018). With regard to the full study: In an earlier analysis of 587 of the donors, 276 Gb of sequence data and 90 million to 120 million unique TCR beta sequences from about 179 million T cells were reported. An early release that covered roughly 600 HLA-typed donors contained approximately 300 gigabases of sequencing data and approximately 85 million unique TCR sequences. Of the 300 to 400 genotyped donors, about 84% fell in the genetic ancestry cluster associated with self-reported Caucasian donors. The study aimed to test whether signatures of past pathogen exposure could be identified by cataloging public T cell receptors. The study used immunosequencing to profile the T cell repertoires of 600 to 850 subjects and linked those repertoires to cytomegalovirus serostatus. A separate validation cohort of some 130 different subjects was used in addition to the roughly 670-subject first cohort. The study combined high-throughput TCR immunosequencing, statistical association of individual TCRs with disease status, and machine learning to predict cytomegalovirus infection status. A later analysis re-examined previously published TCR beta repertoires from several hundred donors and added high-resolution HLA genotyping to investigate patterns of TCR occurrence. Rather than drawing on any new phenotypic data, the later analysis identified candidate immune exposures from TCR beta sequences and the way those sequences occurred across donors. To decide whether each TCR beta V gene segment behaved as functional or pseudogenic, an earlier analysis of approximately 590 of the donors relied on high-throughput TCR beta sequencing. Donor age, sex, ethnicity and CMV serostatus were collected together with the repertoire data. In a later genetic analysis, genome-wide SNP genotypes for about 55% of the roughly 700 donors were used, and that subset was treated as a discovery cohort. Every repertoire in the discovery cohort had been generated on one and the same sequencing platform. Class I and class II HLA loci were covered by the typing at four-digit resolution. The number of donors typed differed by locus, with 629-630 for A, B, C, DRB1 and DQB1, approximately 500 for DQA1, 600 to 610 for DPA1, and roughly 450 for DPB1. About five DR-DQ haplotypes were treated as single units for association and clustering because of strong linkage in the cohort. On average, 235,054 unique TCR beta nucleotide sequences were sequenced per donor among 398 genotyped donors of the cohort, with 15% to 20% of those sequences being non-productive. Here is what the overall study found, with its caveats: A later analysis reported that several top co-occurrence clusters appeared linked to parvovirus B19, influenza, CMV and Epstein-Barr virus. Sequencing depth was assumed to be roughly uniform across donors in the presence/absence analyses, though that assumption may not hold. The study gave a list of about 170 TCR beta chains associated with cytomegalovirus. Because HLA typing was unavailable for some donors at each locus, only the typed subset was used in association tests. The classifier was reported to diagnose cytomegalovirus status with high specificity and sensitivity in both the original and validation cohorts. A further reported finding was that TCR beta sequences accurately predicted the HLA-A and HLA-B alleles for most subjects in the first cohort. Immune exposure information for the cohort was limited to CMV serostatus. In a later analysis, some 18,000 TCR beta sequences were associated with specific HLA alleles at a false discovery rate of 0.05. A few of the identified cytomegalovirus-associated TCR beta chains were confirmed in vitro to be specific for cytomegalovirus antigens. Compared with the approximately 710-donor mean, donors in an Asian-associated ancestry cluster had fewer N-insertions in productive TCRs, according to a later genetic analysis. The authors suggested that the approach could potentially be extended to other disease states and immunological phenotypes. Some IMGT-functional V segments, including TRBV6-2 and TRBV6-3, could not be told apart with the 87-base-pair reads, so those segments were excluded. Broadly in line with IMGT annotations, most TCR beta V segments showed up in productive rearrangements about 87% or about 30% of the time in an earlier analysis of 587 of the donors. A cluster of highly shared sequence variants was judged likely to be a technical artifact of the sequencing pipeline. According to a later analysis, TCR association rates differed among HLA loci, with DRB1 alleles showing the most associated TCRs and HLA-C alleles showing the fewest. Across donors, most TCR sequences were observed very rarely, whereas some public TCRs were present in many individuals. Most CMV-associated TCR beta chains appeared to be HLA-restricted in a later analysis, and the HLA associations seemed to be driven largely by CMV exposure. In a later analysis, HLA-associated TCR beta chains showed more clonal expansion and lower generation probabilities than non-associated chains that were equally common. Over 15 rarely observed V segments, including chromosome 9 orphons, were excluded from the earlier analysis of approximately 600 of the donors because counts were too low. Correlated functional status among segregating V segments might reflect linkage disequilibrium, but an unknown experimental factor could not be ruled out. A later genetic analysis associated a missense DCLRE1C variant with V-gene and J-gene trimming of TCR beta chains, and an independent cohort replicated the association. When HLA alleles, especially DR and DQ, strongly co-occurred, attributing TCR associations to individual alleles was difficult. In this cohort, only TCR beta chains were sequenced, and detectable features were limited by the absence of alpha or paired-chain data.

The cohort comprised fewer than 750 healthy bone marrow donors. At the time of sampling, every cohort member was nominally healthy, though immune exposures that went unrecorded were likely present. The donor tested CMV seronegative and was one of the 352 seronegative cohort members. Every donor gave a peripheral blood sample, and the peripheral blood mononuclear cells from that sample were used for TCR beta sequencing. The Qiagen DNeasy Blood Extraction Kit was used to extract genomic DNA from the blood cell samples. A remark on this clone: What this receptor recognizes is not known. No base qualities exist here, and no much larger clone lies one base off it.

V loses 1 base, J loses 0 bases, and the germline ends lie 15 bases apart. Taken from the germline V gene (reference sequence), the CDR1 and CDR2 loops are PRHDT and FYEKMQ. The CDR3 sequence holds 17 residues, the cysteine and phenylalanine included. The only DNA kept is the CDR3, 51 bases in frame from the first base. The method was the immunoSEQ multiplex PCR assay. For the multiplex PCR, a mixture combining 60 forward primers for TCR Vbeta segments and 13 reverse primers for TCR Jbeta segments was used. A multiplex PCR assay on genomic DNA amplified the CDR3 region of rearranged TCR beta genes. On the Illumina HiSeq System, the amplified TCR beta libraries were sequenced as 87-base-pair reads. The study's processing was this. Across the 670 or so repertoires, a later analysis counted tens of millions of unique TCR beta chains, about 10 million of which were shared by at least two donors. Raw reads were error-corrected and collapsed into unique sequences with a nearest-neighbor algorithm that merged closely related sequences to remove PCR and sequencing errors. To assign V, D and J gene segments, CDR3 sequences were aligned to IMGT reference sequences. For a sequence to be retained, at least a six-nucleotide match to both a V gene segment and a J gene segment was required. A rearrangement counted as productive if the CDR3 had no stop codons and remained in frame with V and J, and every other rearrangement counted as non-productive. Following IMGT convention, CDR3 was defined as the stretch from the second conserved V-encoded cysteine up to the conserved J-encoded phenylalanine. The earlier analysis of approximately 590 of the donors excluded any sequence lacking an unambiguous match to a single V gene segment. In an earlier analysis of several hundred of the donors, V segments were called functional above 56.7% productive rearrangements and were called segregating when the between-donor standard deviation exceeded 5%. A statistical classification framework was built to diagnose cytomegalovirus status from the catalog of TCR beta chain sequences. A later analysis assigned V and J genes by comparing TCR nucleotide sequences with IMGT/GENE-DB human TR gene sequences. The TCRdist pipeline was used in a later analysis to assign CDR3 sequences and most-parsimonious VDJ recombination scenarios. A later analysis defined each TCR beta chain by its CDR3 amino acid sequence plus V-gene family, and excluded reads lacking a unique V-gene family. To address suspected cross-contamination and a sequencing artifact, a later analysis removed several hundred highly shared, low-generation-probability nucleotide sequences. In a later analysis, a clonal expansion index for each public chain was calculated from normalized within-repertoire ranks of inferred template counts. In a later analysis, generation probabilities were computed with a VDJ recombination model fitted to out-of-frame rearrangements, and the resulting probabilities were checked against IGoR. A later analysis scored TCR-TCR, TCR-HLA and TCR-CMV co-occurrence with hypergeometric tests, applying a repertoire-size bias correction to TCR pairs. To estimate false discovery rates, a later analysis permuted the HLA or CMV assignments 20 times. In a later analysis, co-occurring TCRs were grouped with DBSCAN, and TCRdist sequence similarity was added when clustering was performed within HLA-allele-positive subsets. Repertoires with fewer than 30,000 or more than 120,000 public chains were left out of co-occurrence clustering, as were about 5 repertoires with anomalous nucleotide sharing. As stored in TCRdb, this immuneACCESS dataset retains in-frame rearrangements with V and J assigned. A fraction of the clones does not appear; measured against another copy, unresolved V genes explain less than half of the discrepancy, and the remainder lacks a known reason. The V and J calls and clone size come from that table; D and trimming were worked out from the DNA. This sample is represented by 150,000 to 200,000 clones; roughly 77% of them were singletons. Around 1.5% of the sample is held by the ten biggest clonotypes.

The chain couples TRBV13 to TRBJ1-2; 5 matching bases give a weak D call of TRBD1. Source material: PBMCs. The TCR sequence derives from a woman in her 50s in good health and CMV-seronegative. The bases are TGTGCCAGCAGCTTAGTCGGGGGGTCTCCCTCTAACTATGGCTACACCTTC. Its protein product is CASSLVGGSPSNYGYTF.